Included here is one T cell receptor (beta chain) sequence, with context. The data originate from a study of blood T cell repertoires in COVID-19. The method was immunoSEQ multiplex PCR; TCRdb's version includes in-frame clones alone and lacks a portion of them. The table lists approximately 260,000 clones, 90% of them singletons, with 2% to 2.5% in the top ten. Germline V CDR1 and CDR2: LNHDA, SQIVND (reference sequence). The CDR3 has 13 residues. The junction had 8 bases not matched to a gene; V was cut back by 7 bases and J by 7 bases. The chain combines TRBV19 with TRBJ1-1; 8 bases match TRBD1. This sequence originates from an older woman with COVID-19, enrolled during active disease. Sequences were obtained from peripheral blood. CDR3 in DNA: TGTGCCAGTATCCTAGGCGACAGGGGTGAAGCTTTCTTT. As protein: CASILGDRGEAFF.